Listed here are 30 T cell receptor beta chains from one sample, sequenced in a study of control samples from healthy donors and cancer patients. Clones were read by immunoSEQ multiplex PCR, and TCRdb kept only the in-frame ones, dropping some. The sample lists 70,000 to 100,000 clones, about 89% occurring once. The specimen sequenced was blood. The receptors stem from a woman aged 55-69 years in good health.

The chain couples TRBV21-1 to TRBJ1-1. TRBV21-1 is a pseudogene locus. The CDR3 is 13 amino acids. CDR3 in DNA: TGTGCCAGCACTCGGGAGGCGAACACTGAAGCTTTCTTT. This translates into CASTREANTEAFF.

The CDR3, as DNA: TGTGCCAGCAGCTTGACACAGGGGGGGGAAGCTTTCTTT. The encoded protein is CASSLTQGGEAFF. The chain recombines TRBV7-9 with TRBJ1-1; 8 bases line up with TRBD1. CDR3 length: 13 amino acids. Trimming took 3 bases from V and 8 from J; bases not matched to a gene: 5. Germline V gene lookup returns CDR1 SEHNR and CDR2 FQNEAQ (reference sequence). Variable domain in full (rest from reference TRBV7-9 and TRBJ1-1): DTGVSQNPRHKITKRGQNVTFRCDPISEHNRLYWYRQTLGQGPEFLTYFQNEAQLEKSRLLSDRFSAERPKGSFSTLEIQRTEQGDSAMYLCASSLTQGGEAFFGQGTRLTVV.

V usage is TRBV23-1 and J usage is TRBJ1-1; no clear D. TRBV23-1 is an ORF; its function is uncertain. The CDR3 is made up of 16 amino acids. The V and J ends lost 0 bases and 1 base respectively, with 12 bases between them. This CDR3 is CASSQSNDKTNTEAFF. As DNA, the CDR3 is TGCGCCAGCAGTCAATCGAACGACAAGACGAACACTGAAGCTTTCTTT.

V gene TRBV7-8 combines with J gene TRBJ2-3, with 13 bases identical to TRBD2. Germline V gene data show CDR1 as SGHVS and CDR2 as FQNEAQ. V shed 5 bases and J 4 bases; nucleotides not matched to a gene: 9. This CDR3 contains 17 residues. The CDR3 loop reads CASSPRTSGSSSDTQYF. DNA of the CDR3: TGTGCCAGCAGCCCACGGACTAGCGGGAGTTCTTCAGATACGCAGTATTTT.

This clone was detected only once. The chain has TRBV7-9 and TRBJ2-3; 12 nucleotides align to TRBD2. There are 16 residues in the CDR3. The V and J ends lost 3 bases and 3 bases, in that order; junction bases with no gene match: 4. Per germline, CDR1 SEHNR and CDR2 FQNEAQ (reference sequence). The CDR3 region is CASSFRTSGVTDTQYF. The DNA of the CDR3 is TGTGCCAGCAGCTTTCGGACTAGCGGGGTTACAGATACGCAGTATTTT.

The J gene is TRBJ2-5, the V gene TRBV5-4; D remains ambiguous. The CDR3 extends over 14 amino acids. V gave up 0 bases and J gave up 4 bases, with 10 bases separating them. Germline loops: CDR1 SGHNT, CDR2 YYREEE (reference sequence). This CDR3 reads CASSLAAVPETQYF. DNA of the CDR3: TGTGCCAGCAGCTTGGCCGCAGTGCCAGAGACCCAGTACTTC.

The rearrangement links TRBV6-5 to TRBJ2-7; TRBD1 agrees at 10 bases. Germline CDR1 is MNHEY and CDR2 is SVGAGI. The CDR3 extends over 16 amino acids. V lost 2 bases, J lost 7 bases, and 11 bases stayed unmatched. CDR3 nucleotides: TGTGCCAGCAGTTACGGGGTTGGGACAGGGGTTGAGGAGCAGTACTTC. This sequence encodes CASSYGVGTGVEEQYF.

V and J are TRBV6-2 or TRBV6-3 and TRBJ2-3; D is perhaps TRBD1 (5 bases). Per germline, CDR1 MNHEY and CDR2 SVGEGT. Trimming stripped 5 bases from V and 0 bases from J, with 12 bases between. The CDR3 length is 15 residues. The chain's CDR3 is CASSDDSPSTDTQYF. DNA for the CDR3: TGTGCCAGCAGTGACGACAGTCCTAGCACAGATACGCAGTATTTT.

CDR3 coding DNA: TGCAGCGTTGTGGGGGGAGGGCCCTCAGCCGAGCAGTACTTC. Amino acids: CSVVGGGPSAEQYF. V and J are TRBV29-1 and TRBJ2-7; TRBD2 matches 7 bases. Germline CDR1 reads SQVTM; CDR2 reads ANQGSEA. J gave up 6 bases and V 4 bases, and 12 bases lay outside the gene matches. The CDR3 is 14 residues long.

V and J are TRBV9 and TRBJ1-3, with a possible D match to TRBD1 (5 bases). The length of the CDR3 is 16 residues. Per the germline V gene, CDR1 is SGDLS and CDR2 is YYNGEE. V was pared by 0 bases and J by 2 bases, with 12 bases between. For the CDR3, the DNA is TGTGCCAGCAGCGTAGATCAATTGGGACCTGGAAACACCATATATTTT. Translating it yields CASSVDQLGPGNTIYF. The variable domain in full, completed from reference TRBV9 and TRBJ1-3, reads DSGVTQTPKHLITATGQRVTLRCSPRSGDLSVYWYQQSLDQGLQFLIQYYNGEERAKGNILERFSAQQFPDLHSELNLSSLELGDSALYFCASSVDQLGPGNTIYFGEGSWLTVV.

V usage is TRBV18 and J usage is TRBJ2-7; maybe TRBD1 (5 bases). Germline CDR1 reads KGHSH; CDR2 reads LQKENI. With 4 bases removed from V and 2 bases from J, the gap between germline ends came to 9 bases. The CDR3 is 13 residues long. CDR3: CASSLTDTYEQYF. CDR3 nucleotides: TGTGCCAGCTCACTGACGGACACCTACGAGCAGTACTTC.

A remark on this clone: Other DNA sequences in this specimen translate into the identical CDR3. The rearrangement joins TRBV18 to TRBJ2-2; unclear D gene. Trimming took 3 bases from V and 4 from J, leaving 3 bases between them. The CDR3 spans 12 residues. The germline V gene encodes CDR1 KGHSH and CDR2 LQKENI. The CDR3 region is CASSPLTGELFF. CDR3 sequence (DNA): TGTGCCAGCTCACCTCTCACCGGGGAGCTGTTTTTT.

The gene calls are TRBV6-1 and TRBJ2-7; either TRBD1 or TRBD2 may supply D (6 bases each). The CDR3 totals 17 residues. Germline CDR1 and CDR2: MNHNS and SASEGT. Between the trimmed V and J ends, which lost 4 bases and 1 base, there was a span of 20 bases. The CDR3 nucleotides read TGTGCCAGCAGTGGCGGGACATCGACCGCTGGTTCCTACGAGCAGTACTTC. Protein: CASSGGTSTAGSYEQYF.

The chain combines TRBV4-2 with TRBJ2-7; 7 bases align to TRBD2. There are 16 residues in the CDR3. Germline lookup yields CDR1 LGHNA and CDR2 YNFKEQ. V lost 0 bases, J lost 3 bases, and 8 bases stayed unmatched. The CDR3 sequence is CASSQDLVGDYYEQYF. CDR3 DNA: TGTGCCAGCAGCCAAGATTTAGTCGGGGACTACTACGAGCAGTACTTC.

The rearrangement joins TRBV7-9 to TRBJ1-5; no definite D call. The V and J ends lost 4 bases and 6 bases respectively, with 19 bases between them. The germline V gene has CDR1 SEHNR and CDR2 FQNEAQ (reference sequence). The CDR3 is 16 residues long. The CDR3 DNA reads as TGTGCCAGCAGCTCAACAATATCGCGATTTCGTCAGCCCCAGCATTTT. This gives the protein CASSSTISRFRQPQHF.

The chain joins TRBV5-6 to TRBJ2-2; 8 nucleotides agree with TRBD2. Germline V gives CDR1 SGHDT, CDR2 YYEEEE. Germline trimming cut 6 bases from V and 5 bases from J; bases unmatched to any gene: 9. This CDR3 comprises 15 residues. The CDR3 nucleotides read TGTGCCAGCACCCCCCTCGGGGGGGGAACCGGGGAGCTGTTTTTT. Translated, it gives CASTPLGGGTGELFF.

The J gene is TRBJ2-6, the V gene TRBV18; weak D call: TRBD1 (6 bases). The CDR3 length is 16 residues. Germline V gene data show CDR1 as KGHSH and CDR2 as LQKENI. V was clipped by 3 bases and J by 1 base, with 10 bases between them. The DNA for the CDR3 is TGTGCCAGCTCACCCCCAGGGACATCTGGGGCCAACGTCCTGACTTTC. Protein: CASSPPGTSGANVLTF.

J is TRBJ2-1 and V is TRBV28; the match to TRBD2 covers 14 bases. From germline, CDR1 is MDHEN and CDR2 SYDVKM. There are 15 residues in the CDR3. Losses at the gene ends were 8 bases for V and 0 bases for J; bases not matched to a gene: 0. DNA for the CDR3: TGTGCCAGCGGGACTAGCGGGAGCTCCTACAATGAGCAGTTCTTC. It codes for CASGTSGSSYNEQFF.

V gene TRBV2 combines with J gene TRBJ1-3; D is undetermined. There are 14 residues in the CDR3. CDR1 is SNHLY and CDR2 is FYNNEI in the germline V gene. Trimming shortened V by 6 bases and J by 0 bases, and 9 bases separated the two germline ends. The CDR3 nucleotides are TGTGCCAGCAGCCAAAGAAACTCTGGAAACACCATATATTTT. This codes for CASSQRNSGNTIYF. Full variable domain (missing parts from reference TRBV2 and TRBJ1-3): EPEVTQTPSHQVTQMGQEVILRCVPISNHLYFYWYRQILGQKVEFLVSFYNNEISEKSEIFDDQFSVERPDGSNFTLKIRSTKLEDSAMYFCASSQRNSGNTIYFGEGSWLTVV.

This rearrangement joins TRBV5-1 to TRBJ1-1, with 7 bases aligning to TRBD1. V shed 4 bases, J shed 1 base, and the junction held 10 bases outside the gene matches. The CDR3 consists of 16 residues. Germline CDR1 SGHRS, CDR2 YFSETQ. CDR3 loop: CASSGRLRQGNTEAFF. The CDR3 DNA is TGCGCCAGCAGCGGTCGGTTAAGACAGGGGAACACTGAAGCTTTCTTT.

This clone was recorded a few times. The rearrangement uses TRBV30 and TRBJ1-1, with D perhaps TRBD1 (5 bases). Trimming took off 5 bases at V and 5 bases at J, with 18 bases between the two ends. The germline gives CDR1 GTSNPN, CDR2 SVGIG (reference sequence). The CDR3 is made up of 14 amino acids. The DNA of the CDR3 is TGTGCCTGGCTTTCGAGGGCAGGGTATACTGAAGCTTTCTTT. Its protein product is CAWLSRAGYTEAFF.

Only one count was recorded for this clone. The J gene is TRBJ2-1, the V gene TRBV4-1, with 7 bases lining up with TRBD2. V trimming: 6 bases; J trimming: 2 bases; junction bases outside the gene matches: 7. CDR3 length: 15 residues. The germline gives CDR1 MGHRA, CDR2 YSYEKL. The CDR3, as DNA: TGCGCCAGCAGTCGGCCCGGGACTACCTACAATGAGCAGTTCTTC. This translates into CASSRPGTTYNEQFF.

CDR3 sequence reads: CASSVDRAHEQFF. CDR3 in DNA: TGTGCCAGCAGCGTAGACCGGGCTCATGAGCAGTTCTTC. This rearrangement joins TRBV9 to TRBJ2-1; no firm D call. Trimming removed 0 bases at V and 8 bases at J, with 9 bases between. Germline V gene data show CDR1 as SGDLS and CDR2 as YYNGEE. The CDR3 contains 13 residues.

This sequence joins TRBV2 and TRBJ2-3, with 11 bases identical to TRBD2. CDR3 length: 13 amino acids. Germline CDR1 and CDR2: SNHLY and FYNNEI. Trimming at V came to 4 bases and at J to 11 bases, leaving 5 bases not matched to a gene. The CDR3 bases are TGTGCCAGCAGTGTTAGCGGGAGGGGGGTGCAGTATTTT. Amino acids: CASSVSGRGVQYF.

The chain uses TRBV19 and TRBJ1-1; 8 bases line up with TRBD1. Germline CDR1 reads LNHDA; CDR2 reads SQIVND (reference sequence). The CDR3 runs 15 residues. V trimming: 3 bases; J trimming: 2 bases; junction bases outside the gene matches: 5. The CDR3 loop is CASSMTGVLNTEAFF. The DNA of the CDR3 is TGTGCCAGTAGTATGACAGGGGTTCTAAACACTGAAGCTTTCTTT.

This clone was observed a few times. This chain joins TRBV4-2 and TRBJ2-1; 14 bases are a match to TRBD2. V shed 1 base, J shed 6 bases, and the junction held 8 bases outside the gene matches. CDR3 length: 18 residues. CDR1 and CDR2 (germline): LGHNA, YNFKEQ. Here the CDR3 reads CASSQVTSGGAEINEQFF. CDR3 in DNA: TGTGCCAGCAGCCAAGTGACTAGCGGGGGGGCCGAGATCAATGAGCAGTTCTTC.

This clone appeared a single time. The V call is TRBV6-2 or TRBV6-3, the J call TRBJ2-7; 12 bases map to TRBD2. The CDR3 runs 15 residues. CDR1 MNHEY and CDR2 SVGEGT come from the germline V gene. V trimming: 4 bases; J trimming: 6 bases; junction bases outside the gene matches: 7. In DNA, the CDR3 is TGTGCCAGCAGTTTCCTAGCGGGAGGGCTTCGCGAGCAGTACTTC. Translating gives CASSFLAGGLREQYF.

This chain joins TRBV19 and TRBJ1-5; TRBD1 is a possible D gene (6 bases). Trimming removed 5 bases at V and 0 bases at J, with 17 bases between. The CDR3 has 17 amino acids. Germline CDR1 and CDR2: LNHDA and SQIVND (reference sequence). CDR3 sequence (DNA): TGTGCCAGTAGTCCCAGGACAGTCCTTACTAGCAATCAGCCCCAGCATTTT. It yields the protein CASSPRTVLTSNQPQHF. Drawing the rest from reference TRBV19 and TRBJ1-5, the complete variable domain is DGGITQSPKYLFRKEGQNVTLSCEQNLNHDAMYWYRQDPGQGLRLIYYSQIVNDFQKGDIAEGYSVSREKKESFPLTVTSAQKNPTAFYLCASSPRTVLTSNQPQHFGDGTRLSIL.

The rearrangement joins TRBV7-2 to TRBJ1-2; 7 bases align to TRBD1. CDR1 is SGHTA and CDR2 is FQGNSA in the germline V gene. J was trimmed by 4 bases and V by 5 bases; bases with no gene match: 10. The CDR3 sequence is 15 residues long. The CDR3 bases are TGTGCCAGCAGCCATACAGGGGTGAGGCTCTATGGCTACACCTTC. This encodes CASSHTGVRLYGYTF.

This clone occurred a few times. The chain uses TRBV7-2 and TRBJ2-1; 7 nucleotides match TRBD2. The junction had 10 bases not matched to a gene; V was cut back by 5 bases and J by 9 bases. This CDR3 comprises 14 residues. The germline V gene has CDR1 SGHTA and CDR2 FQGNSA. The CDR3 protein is CASSPGREPGEQFF. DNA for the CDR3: TGTGCCAGCAGCCCCGGGCGGGAGCCGGGTGAGCAGTTCTTC.